The T cell receptor (beta chain) under discussion was sequenced for a study of blood T cells in healthy people across ages (dated by TCRdb to 2013 to 2016). For the wider study: In model experiments, template switching captured roughly one uniquely barcoded TCR beta cDNA molecule for every two T cells. Using deep sequencing normalized with unique cDNA molecular identifiers, the study measured how TCR beta repertoire diversity changes with age. The donors were split into four age groups: young (average 16 years), middle-aged (39), aged (approximately 59) and long-lived (roughly 77). Donors of different ages were randomly distributed across sequencing lanes to avoid experimental bias. Using the same blood draw, the study looked at two additional independent replicas of 1 million unique cDNA reads for two donors, one aged 18 to 30 and the other aged 80 or older. Here is what the overall study found, with its caveats: Estimates of total diversity based on one million sequenced T cells were regarded as lower bounds and as underestimates. As age increased, observed TCR beta diversity per million T cells dropped in a roughly linear way, and a significant reduction was already evident by age roughly 40. Because the CMV infection status of the donors was unknown, age-related changes in expanded clonotypes may potentially have been confounded. There was a strong correlation between observed TCR beta diversity and the percentage of naive T cells measured by flow cytometry. Bulk unsorted PBMC profiling prevented conclusive comparison of naive and antigen-experienced compartments. Compared with the aged group, the long-lived group had more naive CD4+ T cells, fewer expanded clones and increased TCR diversity, suggesting age selection.

At the junction V is shortened by 3 bases and J by 11 bases; bases outside the gene matches: 22. CDR1 is given as SGHRS and CDR2 as YFSETQ, both from the germline V gene. The CDR3 contains 18 residues, cysteine and phenylalanine counted. The DNA shown is the 54-base CDR3, in frame from base 1. Library preparation was by 5' RACE. The instrument was an Illumina HiSeq 2500. A second PCR of roughly 7 to 12 cycles was run with a J-beta primer mix and a sample-barcoded 5' primer. A template-switch 5' adaptor carrying 12 random nucleotides introduced a unique molecular identifier onto each TCR beta cDNA molecule. At least 2.5 million CDR3-containing paired-end reads were obtained from each sample. First-strand cDNA was synthesized from all RNA with the Mint cDNA synthesis kit, primed by a TRBC-specific oligonucleotide. All cDNA was treated with uracil-DNA glycosylase and then went through a first 18-cycle PCR with the universal primers M1SS and BC2_uni_R. The original methods were these. Each sample was normalized by randomly selecting 1 million high-quality reads, each carrying a distinct molecular identifier. Reads with shared molecular identifiers were discarded instead of being binned into consensus sequences. MiTCR, run with a Q25 quality threshold and the strictest error-elimination algorithm, handled CDR3 identification, clonotype clustering and error correction. A nonparametric unseen species model with Euler transformation was used to estimate lower-bound total TCR beta diversity. TCRdb took the public reads, trimmed them with fastp at Q25, ran MiXCR for clone calling and kept in-frame beta chains. Identical CDR3 protein sequences are pooled into one entry, listed with their most common genes and DNA. The V and J calls, along with clone size, are taken from TCRdb and not from the paper's own processing. Counted in this sample were roughly 1,500,000 distinct CDR3 sequences; about 40% of them appeared once. The leading ten clones occupy roughly 7.9% of the sample.

About this clonotype: Its recognized antigen is unknown. No qualities accompany the bases; no much larger clone lies one base away.

Systemically healthy Caucasian individuals from Russia, some 40 in total and aged roughly 6 to 100 years, were included as donors. Around 10 milliliters of peripheral blood were drawn from each donor into EDTA-treated Vacutainer tubes. PBMCs were isolated by Ficoll-Paque density-gradient centrifugation, with at least 6.5 million obtained per sample. Total RNA was extracted from PBMCs with Trizol reagent, with at least 6 micrograms obtained per sample. For every donor, flow cytometry on a PBMC aliquot measured the percentage of naive CD45RAhigh/CD27high T cells. Input material: blood. The clonotype comes from a woman aged 18-29 years in good health. The chain was built from TRBV5-1 and TRBJ2-5; a stretch of 10 junction bases matches TRBD2. CDR3 reads: CASSSGTSAQLSYNEQYF. The DNA sequence is as follows: TGCGCCAGCAGCTCGGGGACTAGCGCCCAGCTCTCCTACAATGAGCAGTACTTC.